Listed here are 19 T cell receptor beta chains from one sample, sequenced in a study of blood T cell repertoires in COVID-19. Sequenced by immunoSEQ multiplex PCR; TCRdb stores in-frame clones only, minus some. The top ten clones hold roughly 4.2% of a sample with more than 200,000 clones, over 75% of them seen once. Sequencing was done on a sample of peripheral blood. These receptors originate from a man over 45 with acute or convalescent COVID-19.

This chain connects TRBV5-1 to TRBJ2-6; 7 nucleotides line up with TRBD1. V dropped 1 base and J dropped 3; count of bases not matched to a gene: 10. The CDR3 length is 18 residues. Germline lookup yields CDR1 SGHRS and CDR2 YFSETQ. This CDR3 reads CASSLRGQAASGANVLTF. The CDR3 nucleotides are TGCGCCAGCAGCTTGCGAGGACAGGCGGCGAGTGGGGCCAACGTCCTGACTTTC.

The J gene is TRBJ2-1, the V gene TRBV2, with TRBD1 matching 7 bases. The V gene's germline CDR1 is SNHLY and CDR2 FYNNEI. CDR3 length: 14 amino acids. V was clipped by 7 bases and J by 5 bases; unmatched bases: 8. CDR3 in DNA: TGTGCCAGCATTCCATGGACAGGCAACAATGAGCAGTTCTTC. This translates into CASIPWTGNNEQFF.

The chain is built from TRBV30 and TRBJ2-5; D unclear. This CDR3 spans 12 amino acids. V lost 0 bases and J lost 1, with 3 bases in between. CDR1 is GTSNPN and CDR2 is SVGIG in the germline V gene (reference sequence). In DNA, the CDR3 is TGTGCCTGGAGTGTCTTCCAAGAGACCCAGTACTTC. It translates to CAWSVFQETQYF.

The chain employs TRBV7-9 and TRBJ2-7; D possibly corresponds to TRBD2 (6 bases). Germline CDR1 reads SEHNR; CDR2 reads FQNEAQ (reference sequence). The V end was cut by 10 bases, the J end by 2 bases, with 27 bases between. There are 17 residues in the CDR3. The chain's CDR3 is CATEVWGEVGGPYEQYF. CDR3 coding DNA: TGTGCCACCGAAGTATGGGGGGAGGTGGGAGGTCCCTACGAGCAGTACTTC.

The rearrangement links TRBV14 to TRBJ2-5; 7 nucleotides agree with TRBD2. Unmatched junction bases numbered 14, after V lost 4 bases and J lost 9 bases. The CDR3 totals 15 residues. Germline-derived CDR1 and CDR2 are SGHDN and FVKESK. CDR3 DNA: TGTGCCAGCAGCCGCCGGGGAGGGCCGATCAGGGCCCAGTACTTC. Amino acid sequence: CASSRRGGPIRAQYF.

The chain employs TRBV18 and TRBJ2-1; 11 bases agree with TRBD2. V trimming: 3 bases; J trimming: 3 bases; junction bases outside the gene matches: 7. There are 17 residues in the CDR3. The V gene's germline CDR1 is KGHSH and CDR2 LQKENI. The CDR3 sequence: CASSPTTGTSGYNEQFF. DNA for the CDR3: TGTGCCAGCTCACCGACGACCGGGACTAGCGGCTACAATGAGCAGTTCTTC.

This clone was picked up many times. This chain links TRBV19 with TRBJ1-5, with D uncertain. The CDR3 covers 15 residues. CDR1 LNHDA and CDR2 SQIVND come from the germline V gene (reference sequence). The V end was cut by 3 bases, the J end by 6 bases, with 15 bases between. DNA for the CDR3: TGTGCCAGTAGTATCCAACAGATTCCTGGTCAGCCCCAGCATTTT. Translated, it gives CASSIQQIPGQPQHF.

J is TRBJ1-2 and V is TRBV12-3 or TRBV12-4; D remains ambiguous. The CDR3 extends over 13 amino acids. Trimming took off 5 bases at V and 8 bases at J, with 15 bases between the two ends. The CDR3 nucleotides read TGTGCCAGCAGTCGTGACCTAAGCGGGGGCTACACCTTC. Translating gives CASSRDLSGGYTF.

The genes are TRBV5-1 and TRBJ2-3; D may be TRBD2 (7 bases). The CDR3 runs to 16 residues. With 4 bases removed from V and 0 bases from J, the gap between germline ends came to 15 bases. CDR1 and CDR2 from the germline V gene are SGHRS and YFSETQ. The CDR3 nucleotides read TGCGCCAGCAGCAGGGGGGCTAGCGGTAGCACAGATACGCAGTATTTT. Residues: CASSRGASGSTDTQYF.

The chain is built from TRBV5-1 and TRBJ2-5, with TRBD2 as a possible D gene (6 bases). Germline V gene lookup returns CDR1 SGHRS and CDR2 YFSETQ. The V end was cut by 4 bases, the J end by 1 base, with 14 bases between. This CDR3 has 15 amino acids. The CDR3 reads CASSIFSGGQETQYF. DNA for the CDR3: TGCGCCAGCAGCATATTCTCCGGGGGCCAAGAGACCCAGTACTTC.

This clone was counted a single time. The chain carries TRBV9 and TRBJ2-3, with TRBD2 matching over 9 bases. CDR1 and CDR2 (germline): SGDLS, YYNGEE. This CDR3 has 16 residues. Trimming cost V 3 bases and J 12 bases; bases outside gene matches: 17. CDR3 amino acids: CASSAAPGLAPGRQYF. The CDR3 DNA is TGTGCCAGCAGCGCAGCTCCGGGACTAGCCCCTGGAAGACAGTATTTT. The variable domain in full, with the rest retrieved from reference TRBV9 and TRBJ2-3, is DSGVTQTPKHLITATGQRVTLRCSPRSGDLSVYWYQQSLDQGLQFLIQYYNGEERAKGNILERFSAQQFPDLHSELNLSSLELGDSALYFCASSAAPGLAPGRQYFGPGTRLTVL.

This rearrangement joins TRBV5-5 to TRBJ2-3, with 12 bases fitting TRBD1. Per the germline V gene, CDR1 is SGHKS and CDR2 is YYEKEE (reference sequence). The ends lost 1 base at V and 5 bases at J; junction bases unmatched: 8. This CDR3 comprises 17 residues. The CDR3 DNA follows: TGTGCCAGCAGCTTGACCCCGGGGACAGGGGGCAGAGATACGCAGTATTTT. It codes for CASSLTPGTGGRDTQYF. The full variable domain, its missing parts supplied by reference TRBV5-5 and TRBJ2-3, is DAGVTQSPTHLIKTRGQQVTLRCSPISGHKSVSWYQQVLGQGPQFIFQYYEKEERGRGNFPDRFSARQFPNYSSELNVNALLLGDSALYLCASSLTPGTGGRDTQYFGPGTRLTVL.

As to this clone: Other nucleotide sequences from this sample produce the same CDR3. The CDR3 protein is CASSPLRGGRNTEAFF. CDR3 coding DNA: TGTGCCAGCTCACCACTCCGAGGGGGCAGAAACACTGAAGCTTTCTTT. The chain carries TRBV18 and TRBJ1-1, with TRBD1 matching 7 bases. V lost 1 base to trimming and J lost 2 bases; unmatched junction nucleotides: 7. The length of the CDR3 is 16 residues. Germline V gene data show CDR1 as KGHSH and CDR2 as LQKENI.

The V and J genes are TRBV7-9 and TRBJ1-6, with D tentatively TRBD1 (6 bases). V was shortened by 5 bases and J by 10 bases, with 18 bases between the two germline ends. The CDR3 sequence is 15 residues long. CDR1 is SEHNR, CDR2 FQNEAQ, per germline (reference sequence). Here the CDR3 DNA reads TGTGCCAGCAGCACAGGGAGGGGGGTGAGATCACCCCTCCACTTT. This gives the protein CASSTGRGVRSPLHF. The full variable domain, rest sourced from reference TRBV7-9 and TRBJ1-6, is DTGVSQNPRHKITKRGQNVTFRCDPISEHNRLYWYRQTLGQGPEFLTYFQNEAQLEKSRLLSDRFSAERPKGSFSTLEIQRTEQGDSAMYLCASSTGRGVRSPLHFGNGTRLTVT.

The gene calls are TRBV19 and TRBJ1-2, with no clear D. The CDR3 has 15 amino acids. V was clipped by 3 bases and J by 2 bases, with 13 bases between them. CDR1 and CDR2 from the germline V gene are LNHDA and SQIVND (reference sequence). The CDR3 DNA reads TGTGCCAGTAGTATGTCCCTAACCCTGAACTATGGCTACACCTTC. This codes for CASSMSLTLNYGYTF.

The rearrangement links TRBV6-2 or TRBV6-3 to TRBJ2-7; a possible D gene is TRBD1 (5 bases). V dropped 2 bases and J dropped 0 bases, with 11 bases sitting between them. CDR3 length equals 15 residues. Per the germline V gene, CDR1 is MNHEY and CDR2 is SVGEGT. For the CDR3, the DNA is TGTGCCAGCAGTTACAGGGGCAGTAGCTCCTACGAGCAGTACTTC. Encoded protein: CASSYRGSSSYEQYF.

The chain couples TRBV19 to TRBJ1-2; 7 bases line up with TRBD1. Germline CDR1 reads LNHDA; CDR2 reads SQIVND (reference sequence). With 6 bases clipped from V and 6 bases from J, the junction kept 4 bases outside the gene matches. The CDR3 sequence is 12 residues long. The CDR3 here is CASSRQGHGYTF. CDR3 nucleotides: TGTGCCAGTAGCCGACAGGGACATGGCTACACCTTC.

This chain links TRBV19 with TRBJ1-2, with D possibly TRBD1 on 5 matching bases. The CDR3 sequence is 15 residues long. Trimming shortened V by 0 bases and J by 4 bases, and 12 bases separated the two germline ends. Germline-derived CDR1 and CDR2 are LNHDA and SQIVND (reference sequence). The CDR3 DNA follows: TGTGCCAGTAGTATAGACATGACGGGACTCTATGGCTACACCTTC. This translates into CASSIDMTGLYGYTF.

In its sample, this clone was seen once. The V gene is TRBV3-1 (or the pseudogene TRBV3-2), the J gene TRBJ1-5, with D uncertain. This CDR3 is built from 16 residues. Germline values: CDR1 LGHDT, CDR2 YNNKEL (reference sequence). The V gene lost 0 bases and the J gene lost 5 bases, with 14 bases spanning the gap. Written as DNA, the CDR3 is TGTGCCAGCAGCCAAGACACCGGGGTAAGGGATCAGCCCCAGCATTTT. Its protein is CASSQDTGVRDQPQHF.